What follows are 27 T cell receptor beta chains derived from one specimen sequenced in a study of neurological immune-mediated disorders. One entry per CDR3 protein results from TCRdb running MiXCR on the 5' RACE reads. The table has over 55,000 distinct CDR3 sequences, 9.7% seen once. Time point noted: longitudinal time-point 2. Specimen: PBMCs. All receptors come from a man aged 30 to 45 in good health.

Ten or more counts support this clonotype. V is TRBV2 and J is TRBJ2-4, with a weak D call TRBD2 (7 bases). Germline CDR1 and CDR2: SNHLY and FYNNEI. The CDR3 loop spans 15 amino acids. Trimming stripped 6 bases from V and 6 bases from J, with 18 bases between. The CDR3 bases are TGTGCCAGCAGGGGAGAGAGGGGGGGCCCAAACATTCAGTACTTC. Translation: CASRGERGGPNIQYF.

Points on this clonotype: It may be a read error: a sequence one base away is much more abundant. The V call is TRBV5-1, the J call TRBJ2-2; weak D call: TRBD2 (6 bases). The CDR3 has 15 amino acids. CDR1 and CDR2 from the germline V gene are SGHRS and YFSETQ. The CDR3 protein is CASSAGTLNTGDLFF. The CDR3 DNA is TGCGCCAGCAGCGCAGGGACTCTGAACACCGGGGATCTGTTTTTT.

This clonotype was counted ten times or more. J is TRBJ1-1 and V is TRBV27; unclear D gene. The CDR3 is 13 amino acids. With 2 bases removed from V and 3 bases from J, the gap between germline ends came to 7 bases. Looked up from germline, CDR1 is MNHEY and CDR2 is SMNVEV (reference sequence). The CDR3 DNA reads TGTGCCAGCAGTTTAGGTGGGGACACTGAAGCTTTCTTT. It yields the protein CASSLGGDTEAFF.

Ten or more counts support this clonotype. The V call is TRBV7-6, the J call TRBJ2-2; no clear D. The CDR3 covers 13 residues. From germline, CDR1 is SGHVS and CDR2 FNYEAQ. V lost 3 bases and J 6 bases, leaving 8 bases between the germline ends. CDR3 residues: CASSFTQSGELFF. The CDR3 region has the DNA TGTGCCAGCAGCTTCACCCAGTCCGGGGAGCTGTTTTTT.

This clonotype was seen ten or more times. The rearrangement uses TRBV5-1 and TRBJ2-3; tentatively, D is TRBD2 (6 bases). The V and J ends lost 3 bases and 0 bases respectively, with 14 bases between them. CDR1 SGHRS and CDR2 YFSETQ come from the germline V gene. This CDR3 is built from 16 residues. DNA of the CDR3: TGCGCCAGCAGCTCCCTCCTAGCGACTAGCACAGATACGCAGTATTTT. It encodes CASSSLLATSTDTQYF.

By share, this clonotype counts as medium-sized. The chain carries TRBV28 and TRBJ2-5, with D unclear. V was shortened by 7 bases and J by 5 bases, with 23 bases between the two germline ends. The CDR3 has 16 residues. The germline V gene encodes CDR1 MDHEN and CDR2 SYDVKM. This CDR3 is CASNSLSGLMIETQYF. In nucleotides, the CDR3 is TGTGCCAGCAATTCACTTAGTGGGTTGATGATCGAGACCCAGTACTTC.

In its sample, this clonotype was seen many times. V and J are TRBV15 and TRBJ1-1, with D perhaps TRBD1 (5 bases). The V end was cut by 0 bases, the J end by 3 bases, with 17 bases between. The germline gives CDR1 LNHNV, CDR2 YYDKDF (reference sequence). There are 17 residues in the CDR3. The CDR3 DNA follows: TGTGCCACCAGCAGAGATTGGGGCAGGGATGATGACACTGAAGCTTTCTTT. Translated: CATSRDWGRDDDTEAFF.

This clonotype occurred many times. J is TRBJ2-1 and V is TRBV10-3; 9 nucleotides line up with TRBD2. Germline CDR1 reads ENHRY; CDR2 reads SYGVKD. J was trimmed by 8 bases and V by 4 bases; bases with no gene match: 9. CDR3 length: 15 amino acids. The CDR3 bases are TGTGCCATCAGTGGGGGACTAGCAGAAAAGGATGAGCAGTTCTTC. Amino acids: CAISGGLAEKDEQFF.

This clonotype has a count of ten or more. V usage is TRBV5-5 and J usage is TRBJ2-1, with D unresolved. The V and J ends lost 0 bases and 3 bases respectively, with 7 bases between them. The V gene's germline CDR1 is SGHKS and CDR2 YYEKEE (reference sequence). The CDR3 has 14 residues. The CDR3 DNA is TGTGCCAGCAGCTTGGATCCTAACTACAATGAGCAGTTCTTC. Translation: CASSLDPNYNEQFF.

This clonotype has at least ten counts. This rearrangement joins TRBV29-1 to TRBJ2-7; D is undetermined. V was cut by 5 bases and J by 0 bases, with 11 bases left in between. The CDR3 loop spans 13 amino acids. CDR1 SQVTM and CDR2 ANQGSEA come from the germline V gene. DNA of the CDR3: TGCAGCGTTCGGGCAGGATTCTCCTACGAGCAGTACTTC. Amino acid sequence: CSVRAGFSYEQYF.

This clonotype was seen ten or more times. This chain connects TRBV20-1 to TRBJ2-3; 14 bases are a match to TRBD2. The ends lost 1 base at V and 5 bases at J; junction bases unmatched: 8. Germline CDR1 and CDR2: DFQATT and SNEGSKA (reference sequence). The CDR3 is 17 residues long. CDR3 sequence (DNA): TGCAGTGCTAGAGCGACGGGACTAGCGGGAGATTTAGATACGCAGTATTTT. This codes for CSARATGLAGDLDTQYF.

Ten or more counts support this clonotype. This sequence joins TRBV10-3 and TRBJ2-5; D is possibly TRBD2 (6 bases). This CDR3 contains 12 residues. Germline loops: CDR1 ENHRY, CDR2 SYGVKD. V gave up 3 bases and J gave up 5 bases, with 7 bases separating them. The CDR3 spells CAISDGSETQYF. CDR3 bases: TGTGCCATCAGTGACGGGAGTGAGACCCAGTACTTC.

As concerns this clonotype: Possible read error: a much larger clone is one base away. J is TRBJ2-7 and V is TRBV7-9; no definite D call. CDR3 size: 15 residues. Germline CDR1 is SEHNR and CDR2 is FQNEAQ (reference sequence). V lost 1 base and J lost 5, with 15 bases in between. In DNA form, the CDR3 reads TGTGCCAGCAGCTTAGGGGCAGTGGGCGAAAACGAGCAGTACTTC. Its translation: CASSLGAVGENEQYF.

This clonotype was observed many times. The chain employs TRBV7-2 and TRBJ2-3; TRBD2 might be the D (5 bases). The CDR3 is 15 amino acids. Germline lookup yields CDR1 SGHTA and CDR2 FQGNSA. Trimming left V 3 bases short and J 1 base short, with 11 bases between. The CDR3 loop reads CASSLGGPRTDTQYF. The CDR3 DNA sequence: TGTGCCAGCAGCTTGGGCGGGCCTCGCACAGATACGCAGTATTTT.

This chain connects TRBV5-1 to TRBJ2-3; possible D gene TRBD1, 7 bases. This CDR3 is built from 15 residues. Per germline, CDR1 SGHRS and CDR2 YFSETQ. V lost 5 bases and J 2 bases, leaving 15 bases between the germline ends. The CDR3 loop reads CASREAGQNTDTQYF. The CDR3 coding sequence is TGCGCCAGCAGAGAGGCGGGACAGAACACAGATACGCAGTATTTT.

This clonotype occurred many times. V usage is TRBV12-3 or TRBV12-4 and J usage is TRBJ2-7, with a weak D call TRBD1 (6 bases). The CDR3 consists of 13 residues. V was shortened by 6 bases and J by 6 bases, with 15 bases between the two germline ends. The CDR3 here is CASSSQGLGEQYF. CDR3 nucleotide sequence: TGTGCCAGCAGCTCACAGGGCCTTGGCGAGCAGTACTTC.

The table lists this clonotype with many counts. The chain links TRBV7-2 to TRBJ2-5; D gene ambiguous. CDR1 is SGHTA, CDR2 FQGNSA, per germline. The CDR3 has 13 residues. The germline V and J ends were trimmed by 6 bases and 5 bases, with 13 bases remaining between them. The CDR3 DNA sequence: TGTGCCAGCAGTCTTGAGCCTGTGGAGACCCAGTACTTC. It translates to CASSLEPVETQYF.

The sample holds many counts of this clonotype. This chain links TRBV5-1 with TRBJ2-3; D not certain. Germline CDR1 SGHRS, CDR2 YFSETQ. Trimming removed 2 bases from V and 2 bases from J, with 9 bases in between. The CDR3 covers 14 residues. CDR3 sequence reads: CASSFGMDTDTQYF. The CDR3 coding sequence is TGCGCCAGCAGCTTTGGGATGGACACAGATACGCAGTATTTT.

CDR3 coding DNA: TGTGCCAGCAGCTTATATGCTAGCCCGGGAGAGACCCAGTACTTC. Translation gives CASSLYASPGETQYF. The chain is built from TRBV7-6 and TRBJ2-5, with a weak D call TRBD2 (5 bases). The germline V gene encodes CDR1 SGHVS and CDR2 FNYEAQ. Deletions cut 2 bases from V and 4 bases from J, with 14 bases between. The CDR3 totals 15 residues.

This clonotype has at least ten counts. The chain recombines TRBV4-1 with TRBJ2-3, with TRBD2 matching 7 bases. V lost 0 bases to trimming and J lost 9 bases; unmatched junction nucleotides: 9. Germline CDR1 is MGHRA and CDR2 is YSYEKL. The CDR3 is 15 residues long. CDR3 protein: CASSQDFQRDSTQYF. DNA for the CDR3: TGCGCCAGCAGCCAAGATTTTCAGCGGGATTCGACGCAGTATTTT.

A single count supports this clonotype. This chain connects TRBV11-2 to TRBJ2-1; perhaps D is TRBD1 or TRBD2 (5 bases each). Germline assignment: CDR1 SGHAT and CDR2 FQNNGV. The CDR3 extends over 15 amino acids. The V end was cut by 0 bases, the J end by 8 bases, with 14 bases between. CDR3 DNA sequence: TGTGCCAGCAGCTTAGAGGGGACCCTGGGTTATGAGCAGTTCTTC. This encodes CASSLEGTLGYEQFF.

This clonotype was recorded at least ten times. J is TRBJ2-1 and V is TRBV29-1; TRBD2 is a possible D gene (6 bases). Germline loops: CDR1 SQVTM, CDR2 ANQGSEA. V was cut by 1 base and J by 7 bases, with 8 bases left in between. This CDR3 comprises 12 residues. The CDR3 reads CSVEGLGNEQFF. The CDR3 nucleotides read TGCAGCGTTGAAGGACTAGGAAATGAGCAGTTCTTC.

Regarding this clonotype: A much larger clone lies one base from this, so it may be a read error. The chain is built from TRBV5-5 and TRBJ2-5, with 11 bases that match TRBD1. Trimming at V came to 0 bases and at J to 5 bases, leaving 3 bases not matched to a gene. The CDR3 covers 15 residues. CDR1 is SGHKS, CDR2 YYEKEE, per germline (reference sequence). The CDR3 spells CASSLAGQGGETQYF. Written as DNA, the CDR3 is TGTGCCAGCAGCTTGGCGGGACAGGGGGGCGAGACCCAGTACTTC.

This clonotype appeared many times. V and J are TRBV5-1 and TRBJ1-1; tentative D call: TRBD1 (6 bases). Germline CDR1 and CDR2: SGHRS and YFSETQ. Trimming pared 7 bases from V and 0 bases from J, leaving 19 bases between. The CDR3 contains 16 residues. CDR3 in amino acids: CASAGVSSRMNTEAFF. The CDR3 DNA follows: TGCGCCAGCGCAGGGGTTTCCTCGAGAATGAACACTGAAGCTTTCTTT.

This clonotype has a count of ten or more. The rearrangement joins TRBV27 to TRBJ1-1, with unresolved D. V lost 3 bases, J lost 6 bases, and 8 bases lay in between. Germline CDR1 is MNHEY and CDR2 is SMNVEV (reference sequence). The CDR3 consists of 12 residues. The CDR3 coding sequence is TGTGCCAGCAGTTTTTACGGGGCTGAAGCTTTCTTT. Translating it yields CASSFYGAEAFF.

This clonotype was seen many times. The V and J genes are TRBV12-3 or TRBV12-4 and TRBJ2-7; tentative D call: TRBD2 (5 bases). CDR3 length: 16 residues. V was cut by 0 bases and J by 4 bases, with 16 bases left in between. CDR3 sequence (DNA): TGTGCCAGCAGTTTAGCGGACTGGGGTTCGGGGTACGAGCAGTACTTC. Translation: CASSLADWGSGYEQYF.

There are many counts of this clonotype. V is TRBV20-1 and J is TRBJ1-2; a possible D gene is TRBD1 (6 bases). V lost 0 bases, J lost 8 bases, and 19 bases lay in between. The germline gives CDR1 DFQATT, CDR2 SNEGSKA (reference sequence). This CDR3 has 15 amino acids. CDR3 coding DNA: TGCAGTGCTAGAGATCCCGACAGGTCGACAACGGGCTACACCTTC. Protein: CSARDPDRSTTGYTF.